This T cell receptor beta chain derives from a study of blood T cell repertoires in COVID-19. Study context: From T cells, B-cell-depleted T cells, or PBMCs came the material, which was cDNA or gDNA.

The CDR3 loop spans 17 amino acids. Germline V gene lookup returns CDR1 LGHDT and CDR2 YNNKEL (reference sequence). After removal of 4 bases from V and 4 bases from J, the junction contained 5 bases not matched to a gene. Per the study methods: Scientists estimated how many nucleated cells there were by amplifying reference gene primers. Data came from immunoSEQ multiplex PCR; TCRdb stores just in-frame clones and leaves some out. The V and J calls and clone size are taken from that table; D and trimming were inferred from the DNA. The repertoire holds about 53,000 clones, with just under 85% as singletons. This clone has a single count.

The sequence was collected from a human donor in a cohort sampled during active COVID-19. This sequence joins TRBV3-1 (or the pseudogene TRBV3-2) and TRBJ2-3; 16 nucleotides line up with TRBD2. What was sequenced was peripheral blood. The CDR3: CASSLGTSGRASDTQYF. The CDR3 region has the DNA TGTGCCAGCAGCCTCGGGACTAGCGGGAGGGCATCAGATACGCAGTATTTT.